This T cell receptor (beta chain) was sequenced for a study of blood T cell repertoires in COVID-19. Study-wide background: Some COVID-19 samples were acute and others convalescent; all came from the United States, Italy and Spain. T cells, B-cell-depleted T cells, or PBMCs provided the cDNA or gDNA that served as material.

Germline CDR1 and CDR2: SGHAT and FQNNGV. V was trimmed by 0 bases and J by 2 bases, leaving 7 bases between them. This CDR3 is 14 amino acids long. How the authors handled the data: The authors estimated nucleated cell counts from reference gene primer amplification. The repertoire was sequenced with immunoSEQ multiplex PCR; TCRdb's copy has only in-frame clones and lacks some. Clone size and V and J calls were adopted from that table, with D and trimming inferred from the DNA. The data show fewer than 500,000 clones, more than 65% seen once. The sequence came from a human donor with acute or convalescent COVID-19. The donor label of this sample is uncertain. This chain connects TRBV11-2 to TRBJ1-2, with D perhaps matching TRBD1 (5 bases). The sequencing input was peripheral blood. CDR3: CASSLEAGNYGYTF. The CDR3 bases are TGTGCCAGCAGCTTAGAGGCAGGGAACTATGGCTACACCTTC.